The source of this T cell receptor (beta chain) is a study of T-cell reconstitution after alpha-beta-depleted transplantation in children. The V gene's germline CDR1 is LNHNV and CDR2 YYDKDF (reference sequence). V dropped 9 bases and J dropped 7 bases, with 18 bases sitting between them. The CDR3 totals 14 residues. The TCRbeta library was prepared with unique molecular identifiers. MiXCR was run by TCRdb on the PCR reads, yielding one entry per CDR3 protein. This table holds roughly 300,000 distinct CDR3 sequences, 10% found once. This clonotype was detected ten times or more. The source is a human donor who donated a stem cell graft to a child with acute lymphoblastic leukemia. The chain is built from TRBV15 and TRBJ2-2, with D perhaps TRBD2 (7 bases). The sequencing here drew on PBMCs from the stem cell graft donor, taken from the stem cell graft. CDR3 in DNA: TGTGCCACTGGGGGGCGGGAGAACGGCGGGGAGCTGTTTTTT. This codes for CATGGRENGGELFF.